Presented here are 29 T cell receptor beta chains from one specimen sequenced in a study of PD-1 blockade in classical Hodgkin lymphoma. The time point is: cycle 4 day 1 (C4D1), after 6 weeks of nivolumab. All trial patients relapsed after autologous stem cell transplantation. Out of thawed PBMCs, magnetic negative selection purified CD4+ T cells. Method: immunoSEQ multiplex PCR; TCRdb's copy keeps in-frame clones and lacks some. The sample records 25,000 to 30,000 clones, 70% to 90% being singletons. Sequencing was performed on CD4+ T cells from blood, taken before the fourth cycle of nivolumab. The receptor set was obtained from a human donor with classical Hodgkin lymphoma.

The genes are TRBV6-6 and TRBJ1-5; 7 bases match TRBD1. The CDR3 length is 16 residues. The trim removed 5 bases at V and 0 bases at J, leaving 7 bases unmatched. Germline loops: CDR1 MNHNY, CDR2 SVGAGI (reference sequence). CDR3 DNA sequence: TGTGCCAGCAGTCCGGGGGGACAGTATAGCAATCAGCCCCAGCATTTT. This codes for CASSPGGQYSNQPQHF.

V and J are TRBV28 and TRBJ1-6; tentative D call: TRBD1 (5 bases). Germline V gene data show CDR1 as MDHEN and CDR2 as SYDVKM. The V gene lost 2 bases and the J gene lost 6 bases, with 8 bases spanning the gap. The length of the CDR3 is 14 residues. The CDR3: CASSLGTANSPLHF. CDR3 DNA sequence: TGTGCCAGCAGTTTAGGGACCGCTAATTCACCCCTCCACTTT.

The chain combines TRBV5-5 with TRBJ2-7, with 11 positions matching TRBD1. The CDR3 is 16 amino acids. V dropped 2 bases and J dropped 3; count of bases not matched to a gene: 7. Per the germline V gene, CDR1 is SGHKS and CDR2 is YYEKEE (reference sequence). The CDR3 bases are TGTGCCAGCAGCTTAGAGGGACAGGGGGGGGACTACGAGCAGTACTTC. Protein: CASSLEGQGGDYEQYF.

The genes are TRBV2 and TRBJ1-5; 8 bases map to TRBD1. Germline lookup yields CDR1 SNHLY and CDR2 FYNNEI. This CDR3 region has 17 residues. The V and J ends lost 6 bases and 0 bases, in that order; junction bases with no gene match: 10. The DNA of the CDR3 is TGTGCCAGCAGAAGGGGCACAGGGGGTAGTAGCAATCAGCCCCAGCATTTT. Translating it yields CASRRGTGGSSNQPQHF.

This chain connects TRBV18 to TRBJ2-5; D may be TRBD1 or TRBD2 (5 bases each). Germline values: CDR1 KGHSH, CDR2 LQKENI. The CDR3 spans 18 residues. V was clipped by 4 bases and J by 0 bases, with 21 bases between them. The CDR3 nucleotides read TGTGCCAGCTCACGGCAGGGACGAACAGGACCCTACCAAGAGACCCAGTACTTC. It encodes CASSRQGRTGPYQETQYF.

J is TRBJ2-5 and V is TRBV5-4; 8 nucleotides line up with TRBD1. In germline, CDR1 is SGHNT, CDR2 YYREEE (reference sequence). The CDR3 extends over 14 amino acids. Trimming took 6 bases from V and 0 from J; bases not matched to a gene: 4. The chain's CDR3 is CASKGDRYQETQYF. In DNA, the CDR3 is TGTGCCAGCAAAGGGGACAGGTACCAAGAGACCCAGTACTTC.

The chain employs TRBV5-1 and TRBJ2-3; 13 nucleotides line up with TRBD2. The CDR3 spans 17 residues. V gave up 3 bases and J gave up 2 bases; unmatched junction bases: 6. Germline V gives CDR1 SGHRS, CDR2 YFSETQ. The CDR3 DNA reads as TGCGCCAGCAGCTGGACACTAGCGGGGGGGAACACAGATACGCAGTATTTT. As protein: CASSWTLAGGNTDTQYF.

This chain connects TRBV18 to TRBJ2-2, with D maybe TRBD1 (5 bases). This CDR3 contains 18 residues. V gave up 1 base and J gave up 0 bases, with 15 bases separating them. Germline lookup yields CDR1 KGHSH and CDR2 LQKENI. CDR3 nucleotide sequence: TGTGCCAGCTCACCACGCCCCCCCCCAGGGCCGAACACCGGGGAGCTGTTTTTT. This sequence encodes CASSPRPPPGPNTGELFF.

This rearrangement joins TRBV20-1 to TRBJ2-7; no clear D. Trimming removed 3 bases at V and 3 bases at J, with 6 bases between. The CDR3 covers 11 residues. The germline V gene encodes CDR1 DFQATT and CDR2 SNEGSKA (reference sequence). CDR3 amino acids: CSASSDYEQYF. CDR3 DNA sequence: TGCAGTGCTAGTTCGGACTACGAGCAGTACTTC.

The chain couples TRBV29-1 to TRBJ2-1, with 12 bases that match TRBD2. V dropped 3 bases and J dropped 7; count of bases not matched to a gene: 7. The CDR3 length is 15 residues. Germline CDR1 SQVTM, CDR2 ANQGSEA. The CDR3 loop reads CSVDPTSGSRNEQFF. The CDR3, as DNA: TGCAGCGTTGACCCGACTAGCGGGAGTCGAAATGAGCAGTTCTTC.

The chain uses TRBV7-2 and TRBJ2-7, with TRBD2 matching 7 bases. Unmatched junction bases numbered 2, after V lost 1 base and J lost 2 bases. Germline V gene lookup returns CDR1 SGHTA and CDR2 FQGNSA. This CDR3 is 14 amino acids long. The CDR3 DNA reads as TGTGCCAGCAGCTTAGGGCTAGCGGCCTACGAGCAGTACTTC. Its translation is CASSLGLAAYEQYF.

This clone has just one count. This chain joins TRBV7-9 and TRBJ1-5; D gene unclear. The CDR3 sequence is 14 residues long. V was cut by 5 bases and J by 4 bases, with 12 bases left in between. Per germline, CDR1 SEHNR and CDR2 FQNEAQ (reference sequence). Here the CDR3 reads CASSKAEGNQPQHF. CDR3 bases: TGTGCCAGCAGCAAAGCTGAGGGAAATCAGCCCCAGCATTTT.

The rearrangement joins TRBV6-5 to TRBJ1-2, with D possibly being TRBD1 (6 bases). The germline V and J ends were trimmed by 6 bases and 4 bases, with 12 bases remaining between them. CDR3 size: 13 residues. Germline assignment: CDR1 MNHEY and CDR2 SVGAGI. CDR3 sequence reads: CASSLQGFYGYTF. The CDR3 coding sequence is TGTGCCAGCAGCCTACAGGGTTTCTATGGCTACACCTTC.

The chain recombines TRBV10-3 with TRBJ2-3; weak D call: TRBD1 (6 bases). V was pared by 4 bases and J by 8 bases, with 16 bases between. This CDR3 has 14 residues. Germline loops: CDR1 ENHRY, CDR2 SYGVKD. The chain's CDR3 is CAISGLPPRGTQYF. CDR3 DNA: TGTGCCATCAGTGGACTCCCCCCCAGGGGTACGCAGTATTTT.

The chain links TRBV10-3 to TRBJ2-1; D could derive from TRBD1 or TRBD2 (5 bases each). The CDR3 sequence is 16 residues long. V was pared by 2 bases and J by 0 bases, with 11 bases between. Looked up from germline, CDR1 is ENHRY and CDR2 is SYGVKD. The CDR3 reads CAISEREGTSYNEQFF. CDR3 sequence (DNA): TGTGCCATCAGTGAGCGTGAGGGGACCTCCTACAATGAGCAGTTCTTC.

This rearrangement joins TRBV7-9 to TRBJ2-5; a weak D match, TRBD2 (5 bases). This CDR3 contains 13 residues. Germline assignment: CDR1 SEHNR and CDR2 FQNEAQ (reference sequence). Trimming took 3 bases from V and 5 from J, leaving 10 bases between them. The CDR3 sequence is CASSLRRLETQYF. The CDR3 DNA reads as TGTGCCAGCAGCTTGAGGAGGTTGGAGACCCAGTACTTC.

The chain carries TRBV11-2 and TRBJ2-1, with D perhaps assigned TRBD1 or TRBD2 (6 bases each). The CDR3 spans 16 residues. Germline CDR1 and CDR2: SGHAT and FQNNGV. V dropped 6 bases and J dropped 4 bases, with 19 bases sitting between them. The CDR3 region is CASSAVGGHRYNEQFF. DNA for the CDR3: TGTGCCAGCAGTGCGGTGGGGGGACACCGATACAATGAGCAGTTCTTC.

The V call is TRBV21-1, the J call TRBJ1-6; the table's TRBD1 call for D was not verified on the DNA. TRBV21-1 is reported as a pseudogene. The CDR3 consists of 15 residues. This CDR3 is CASKQTGSWVSPLHF. CDR3 in DNA: TGTGCCAGCAAACAGACAGGGAGCTGGGTTTCACCCCTCCACTTT.

Written as DNA, the CDR3 is TGTGCCAGCAGCCAGACAGGGTACTCCGAGCAGTACTTC. It codes for CASSQTGYSEQYF. V gene TRBV28 combines with J gene TRBJ2-7; 7 bases match TRBD1. Germline V lookup: CDR1 MDHEN, CDR2 SYDVKM. The junction had 8 bases not matched to a gene; V was cut back by 6 bases and J by 6 bases. The CDR3 extends over 13 amino acids.

This chain connects TRBV25-1 to TRBJ2-6, with 11 bases that match TRBD1. The length of the CDR3 is 17 residues. The trim removed 10 bases at V and 0 bases at J, leaving 8 bases unmatched. Germline CDR1 is MGHDK and CDR2 is SYGVNS. The DNA of the CDR3 is TGTGCCACCGCCGGGACAGGGGGATCCTCTGGGGCCAACGTCCTGACTTTC. It is translated as CATAGTGGSSGANVLTF.

The chain has TRBV7-9 and TRBJ2-7; D gene unclear. The germline CDR1 and CDR2 sequences are SEHNR and FQNEAQ (reference sequence). The V gene lost 2 bases and the J gene lost 1 base, with 0 bases spanning the gap. The CDR3 covers 11 residues. The CDR3 sequence: CASSLSYEQYF. Written as DNA, the CDR3 is TGTGCCAGCAGCTTATCCTACGAGCAGTACTTC. The full variable domain, completed using reference TRBV7-9 and TRBJ2-7, is DTGVSQNPRHKITKRGQNVTFRCDPISEHNRLYWYRQTLGQGPEFLTYFQNEAQLEKSRLLSDRFSAERPKGSFSTLEIQRTEQGDSAMYLCASSLSYEQYFGPGTRLTVT.

The chain joins TRBV12-5 to TRBJ2-1, with 7 bases matching TRBD2. CDR1 LGHNT and CDR2 FRNRAP come from the germline V gene. The trim removed 9 bases at V and 6 bases at J, leaving 11 bases unmatched. The CDR3 covers 14 residues. The CDR3 DNA reads as TGTGCTAGCCGCCGGGGCGGGAGTGGCAATGAGCAGTTCTTC. Translated: CASRRGGSGNEQFF.

This clone is a singleton in its sample. The gene calls are TRBV2 and TRBJ2-3; 9 bases agree with TRBD1. The germline CDR1 and CDR2 sequences are SNHLY and FYNNEI. The CDR3 contains 14 residues. The V gene end was trimmed by 7 bases and the J gene end by 2 bases; junction bases not matched to a gene: 4. DNA of the CDR3: TGTGCCAGCAACCGGGACAGGGCCACAGATACGCAGTATTTT. This gives the protein CASNRDRATDTQYF.

This clone was observed a single time. V usage is TRBV2 and J usage is TRBJ2-3; D not resolved. Germline CDR1 reads SNHLY; CDR2 reads FYNNEI. V dropped 4 bases and J dropped 0 bases, with 11 bases sitting between them. This CDR3 has 15 residues. The CDR3 nucleotides read TGTGCCAGCAGTGTAGGCTACCGTAGCACAGATACGCAGTATTTT. Residues: CASSVGYRSTDTQYF.

The V gene is TRBV7-9, the J gene TRBJ1-1; no reliable D call. This CDR3 contains 12 residues. CDR1 SEHNR and CDR2 FQNEAQ come from the germline V gene (reference sequence). V lost 3 bases, J lost 3 bases, and 5 bases lay in between. In DNA form, the CDR3 reads TGTGCCAGCAGCTTTCAGGACACTGAAGCTTTCTTT. This gives the protein CASSFQDTEAFF.

As DNA, the CDR3 is TGTGCCAGCTCACCGTCACGGACCACAGATACGCAGTATTTT. Translation gives CASSPSRTTDTQYF. This chain connects TRBV18 to TRBJ2-3; D remains unclear. The V and J ends lost 3 bases and 2 bases respectively, with 9 bases between them. The CDR3 totals 14 residues. Germline V gene lookup returns CDR1 KGHSH and CDR2 LQKENI.

The chain uses TRBV5-1 and TRBJ2-5; D gene unclear. Germline CDR1 is SGHRS and CDR2 is YFSETQ. Trimming left V 4 bases short and J 2 bases short, with 9 bases between. The CDR3 has 13 amino acids. The DNA for the CDR3 is TGCGCCAGCAGCAACCAGATTCAAGAGACCCAGTACTTC. Translated: CASSNQIQETQYF.

The gene calls are TRBV27 and TRBJ1-5; possible D gene TRBD1, 5 bases. Germline CDR1 is MNHEY and CDR2 is SMNVEV (reference sequence). V dropped 5 bases and J dropped 3 bases, with 8 bases sitting between them. This CDR3 contains 13 residues. Written as DNA, the CDR3 is TGTGCCAGCAGTCTCAGGGACAATCAGCCCCAGCATTTT. Amino acid sequence: CASSLRDNQPQHF.

V usage is TRBV10-3 and J usage is TRBJ2-1; D is uncertain. The CDR3 length is 11 residues. V lost 0 bases, J lost 10 bases, and 4 bases lay in between. Germline V gives CDR1 ENHRY, CDR2 SYGVKD. DNA for the CDR3: TGTGCCATCAGTGAGTCTGGAGAGCAGTTCTTC. Residues: CAISESGEQFF.